This T cell receptor (beta chain) was found in a study of blood T cell repertoires in COVID-19. A single count supports this clone. The study drew participants aged about 18 to 89 years from 20 to 30 US areas. The CDR3 is made up of 12 amino acids. Germline V gives CDR1 MNHEY, CDR2 SVGAGI. V was clipped by 6 bases and J by 7 bases; unmatched bases: 4. The method was immunoSEQ multiplex PCR; TCRdb's version includes in-frame clones alone and lacks a portion of them. The repertoire holds just over 300,000 clones, with about 89% as singletons. The V and J genes are TRBV6-5 and TRBJ1-1, with 8 positions matching TRBD1. The receptor was isolated from a woman in her 40s who had recovered from COVID-19. Sequenced material: PBMCs or T cells enriched from blood (not recorded which). CDR3: CASRRTGSEAFF. The CDR3 DNA is TGTGCCAGCAGGAGGACAGGGAGTGAAGCTTTCTTT.